The rows below give T cell receptor beta chains drawn from one sample of a study of T cell repertoires in cytomegalovirus infection. Via MiXCR, TCRdb re-called the reads, giving one row per CDR3 protein. The sample shows roughly 280,000 distinct CDR3 sequences, about an eighth of them seen only once. Input material: PBMCs. The receptors stem from a human donor in good health (CMV status not recorded). Some clones in this sample may be carry-over from other donors' samples. Each CDR3 is given with its conserved first and last residue. The D gene is left open where the match is weak. Expanded clones are given a class, and other clones once, few, many or no size at all.

clone size: NA
D gene: TRBD1
J gene: TRBJ1-5
V gene: TRBV6-6
CDR3 DNA: TGTGCCAGCACCGACAGGGGCCGTAGAAGTCAGCCCCAGCATTTT
CDR3 protein: CASTDRGRRSQPQHF

clone size: few
D gene: NA
J gene: TRBJ2-3
V gene: TRBV20-1
CDR3 DNA: TGCAGTGCTAGAGGGACAGTCCCTAGCACAGATACGCAGTATTTT
CDR3 protein: CSARGTVPSTDTQYF

clone size: many
D gene: TRBD1
J gene: TRBJ1-1
V gene: TRBV7-8
CDR3 DNA: TGTGCCAGCAGCGCACTGGACAGGGACACTGAAGCTTTCTTT
CDR3 protein: CASSALDRDTEAFF

clone size: NA
D gene: NA
J gene: TRBJ2-7
V gene: TRBV15
CDR3 DNA: TGTGCCACCAGCCCCCTGATAAACTACGAGCAGTACTTC
CDR3 protein: CATSPLINYEQYF

clone size: few
D gene: NA
J gene: TRBJ1-4
V gene: TRBV6-6
CDR3 DNA: TGTGCCAGCACCCCAGGGGAAGGCACTAATGAAAAACTGTTTTTT
CDR3 protein: CASTPGEGTNEKLFF

clone size: many
D gene: NA
J gene: TRBJ1-5
V gene: TRBV7-2
CDR3 DNA: TGTGCCAGCAGCGGCCGGGCAGGGGCCGATAGCAATCAGCCCCAGCATTTT
CDR3 protein: CASSGRAGADSNQPQHF

clone size: NA
D gene: NA
J gene: TRBJ2-1
V gene: TRBV9
CDR3 DNA: TGTGCCAGCTCGACCGAACCCACGAGCTACAATGAGCAGTTCTTC
CDR3 protein: CASSTEPTSYNEQFF

clone size: NA
D gene: NA
J gene: TRBJ2-7
V gene: TRBV7-8
CDR3 DNA: TGTGCCAGCAGCTTAGCGGGTCGGCGGGAGCAGTACTTC
CDR3 protein: CASSLAGRREQYF

clone size: few
D gene: NA
J gene: TRBJ2-1
V gene: TRBV14
CDR3 DNA: TGTGCCAGCAGCTCCCTACGAGGCAATGAGCAGTTCTTC
CDR3 protein: CASSSLRGNEQFF

clone size: few
D gene: TRBD1
J gene: TRBJ1-5
V gene: TRBV9
CDR3 DNA: TGTGCCAGCAGCTTATCCGGGACAGTTCATCAGCCCCAGCATTTT
CDR3 protein: CASSLSGTVHQPQHF

clone size: many
D gene: NA
J gene: TRBJ2-4
V gene: TRBV4-3
CDR3 DNA: TGCGCCAGCAGCCAAGCCCACAGGGTTGACAAAAACATTCAGTACTTC
CDR3 protein: CASSQAHRVDKNIQYF

clone size: NA
D gene: NA
J gene: TRBJ2-2
V gene: TRBV2
CDR3 DNA: TGTGCCAGCAGTCCCCGGGCTCACGGCGGGGAGCTGTTTTTT
CDR3 protein: CASSPRAHGGELFF

clone size: many
D gene: NA
J gene: TRBJ1-2
V gene: TRBV24-1
CDR3 DNA: TGTGCCACCAGTGATTCGGGACGGACTCGAGGCTACACCTTC
CDR3 protein: CATSDSGRTRGYTF

clone size: NA
D gene: NA
J gene: TRBJ1-2
V gene: TRBV27
CDR3 DNA: TGTGCCAGCAGACCAGCCGCCACTCCAGACTACACCTTC
CDR3 protein: CASRPAATPDYTF

clone size: NA
D gene: NA
J gene: TRBJ1-6
V gene: TRBV10-3
CDR3 DNA: TGTGCCATCAGTGACGATAACCGGAATTCACCCCTCCACTTT
CDR3 protein: CAISDDNRNSPLHF

clone size: NA
D gene: NA
J gene: TRBJ2-3
V gene: TRBV4-3
CDR3 DNA: TGCGCCAGCAGCCCCCAAGGCGGGAGCACAGATACGCAGTATTTT
CDR3 protein: CASSPQGGSTDTQYF

clone size: many
D gene: NA
J gene: TRBJ1-5
V gene: TRBV7-6
CDR3 DNA: TGTGCCAGCGGTCCAGTCCCCGATCAGCCCCAGCATTTT
CDR3 protein: CASGPVPDQPQHF

clone size: many
D gene: NA
J gene: TRBJ2-2
V gene: TRBV28
CDR3 DNA: TGTGCCAGCAACCTATCGGGGGCAGTGGTCACCGGGGAGCTGTTTTTT
CDR3 protein: CASNLSGAVVTGELFF

clone size: NA
D gene: NA
J gene: TRBJ1-1
V gene: TRBV15
CDR3 DNA: TGTGCCACCTGGGGGGGCTGGACTGAAGCTTTCTTT
CDR3 protein: CATWGGWTEAFF

clone size: few
D gene: TRBD2
J gene: TRBJ2-3
V gene: TRBV27
CDR3 DNA: TGTGCCAGCACCCGTCGGGAGGGAATCACAGATACGCAGTATTTT
CDR3 protein: CASTRREGITDTQYF

clone size: NA
D gene: TRBD1
J gene: TRBJ1-1
V gene: TRBV3-1
CDR3 DNA: TGTGCCAGCAGCCAACCCTGGACAGGTGGTACTGAAGCTTTCTTT
CDR3 protein: CASSQPWTGGTEAFF

clone size: few
D gene: NA
J gene: TRBJ2-7
V gene: TRBV11-1
CDR3 DNA: TGTGCCAGCAGCTTAATGCGAGGCAGTTCCTACGAGCAGTACTTC
CDR3 protein: CASSLMRGSSYEQYF

clone size: many
D gene: TRBD2
J gene: TRBJ2-1
V gene: TRBV11-2
CDR3 DNA: TGTGCCAGCAGCTTAGGTCAGGGAGGGAGCTTCAATGAGCAGTTCTTC
CDR3 protein: CASSLGQGGSFNEQFF

clone size: few
D gene: NA
J gene: TRBJ1-1
V gene: TRBV28
CDR3 DNA: TGTGCCAGCAGCTCCGCCGGGGCCACTGAAGCTTTCTTT
CDR3 protein: CASSSAGATEAFF

clone size: many
D gene: NA
J gene: TRBJ1-2
V gene: TRBV7-2
CDR3 DNA: TGTGCCAGCAGCTTAGATAGTACAGCCGGCTACACCTTC
CDR3 protein: CASSLDSTAGYTF

clone size: few
D gene: NA
J gene: TRBJ2-7
V gene: TRBV14
CDR3 DNA: TGTGCCAGCAGCCGAGGGGTAGCTCCCTCCTACGAGCAGTACTTC
CDR3 protein: CASSRGVAPSYEQYF

clone size: many
D gene: NA
J gene: TRBJ1-2
V gene: TRBV2
CDR3 DNA: TGTGCCAGCAGTGGAGACACCACTAACTATGGCTACACCTTC
CDR3 protein: CASSGDTTNYGYTF

clone size: NA
D gene: TRBD1
J gene: TRBJ2-3
V gene: TRBV20-1
CDR3 DNA: TGCAGTGCTAGAGGACAGGGGGCGAACACAGATACGCAGTATTTT
CDR3 protein: CSARGQGANTDTQYF

clone size: NA
D gene: TRBD2
J gene: TRBJ2-1
V gene: TRBV9
CDR3 DNA: TGTGCCAGCAGCGCCCACGGGACTAGCGGAGAAAATGAGCAGTTCTTC
CDR3 protein: CASSAHGTSGENEQFF

clone size: few
D gene: NA
J gene: TRBJ1-3
V gene: TRBV7-6
CDR3 DNA: TGTGCCAGCAGCTTAGCGGCAGGTGCTGGAAACACCATATATTTT
CDR3 protein: CASSLAAGAGNTIYF

clone size: many
D gene: TRBD2
J gene: TRBJ2-6
V gene: TRBV7-8
CDR3 DNA: TGTGCCAGCAGCCCCTATCGAATCGCGGGGGGGGTTTCCAACGTCCTGACTTTC
CDR3 protein: CASSPYRIAGGVSNVLTF

clone size: NA
D gene: NA
J gene: TRBJ2-1
V gene: TRBV6-1
CDR3 DNA: TGTGCCAGCGGAGGGGGGTTCGGCCTTGGGTACAATGAGAAGTTCTTC
CDR3 protein: CASGGGFGLGYNEKFF

clone size: NA
D gene: TRBD2
J gene: TRBJ2-3
V gene: TRBV20-1
CDR3 DNA: TGCAGTGCTAGAGATCGAGACCCAAAACTAGCGGGAGGGCCCACAGATACGCAGTATTTT
CDR3 protein: CSARDRDPKLAGGPTDTQYF

clone size: NA
D gene: TRBD1
J gene: TRBJ2-7
V gene: TRBV14
CDR3 DNA: TGTGCCAGCAGCCAATTTGGGACAGCCCGGAGGTATGAGCAGTACTTC
CDR3 protein: CASSQFGTARRYEQYF

clone size: many
D gene: NA
J gene: TRBJ2-4
V gene: TRBV27
CDR3 DNA: TGTGCCAGCAGTTTAGAGGGGAGGCATCACATTCAGTACTTC
CDR3 protein: CASSLEGRHHIQYF

clone size: few
D gene: NA
J gene: TRBJ1-1
V gene: TRBV14
CDR3 DNA: TGTGCCAGCAGCCAGTTACAGGGGAACACTGAAGCTTTCTTT
CDR3 protein: CASSQLQGNTEAFF

clone size: NA
D gene: TRBD2
J gene: TRBJ2-5
V gene: TRBV29-1
CDR3 DNA: TGCAGCGTACGATTAGCGGGGGAGACCCAGTACTTC
CDR3 protein: CSVRLAGETQYF

clone size: few
D gene: NA
J gene: TRBJ2-1
V gene: TRBV13
CDR3 DNA: TGTGCCAGCAGCTTAGAGGATGAGAATGAGCAGTTCTTC
CDR3 protein: CASSLEDENEQFF

clone size: NA
D gene: TRBD1
J gene: TRBJ1-2
V gene: TRBV28
CDR3 DNA: TGTGCCAGCAGTTTTCTCAGGACAGGGGACGGCTACACCTTC
CDR3 protein: CASSFLRTGDGYTF

clone size: NA
D gene: NA
J gene: TRBJ2-1
V gene: TRBV25-1
CDR3 DNA: TGTGCCAGCAGTGCCAGGGGGGGGAGTGAGCAGTTCTTC
CDR3 protein: CASSARGGSEQFF

clone size: many
D gene: TRBD2
J gene: TRBJ2-1
V gene: TRBV2
CDR3 DNA: TGTGCCAGCAGTTATTCTGGACTAGCGGGAGTTTACAATGAGCAGTTCTTC
CDR3 protein: CASSYSGLAGVYNEQFF

clone size: few
D gene: NA
J gene: TRBJ2-5
V gene: TRBV7-2
CDR3 DNA: TGTGCCAGCAGCTTAGAGGGATTCGGAGAGACCCAGTACTTC
CDR3 protein: CASSLEGFGETQYF

clone size: NA
D gene: NA
J gene: TRBJ1-4
V gene: TRBV29-1
CDR3 DNA: TGCAGCGGGGGCGGTCAGGCTAATGAAAAACTGTTTTTT
CDR3 protein: CSGGGQANEKLFF

clone size: few
D gene: TRBD1
J gene: TRBJ2-7
V gene: TRBV28
CDR3 DNA: TGTGCCAGCAGTTCCCCGGGACAGGGGCTTCTCTACGAGCAGTACTTC
CDR3 protein: CASSSPGQGLLYEQYF

clone size: NA
D gene: TRBD1
J gene: TRBJ2-2
V gene: TRBV7-3
CDR3 DNA: TGTGCCAGCAGCCGAGGACAGGGGGCATCATCCGGGGAGCTGTTTTTT
CDR3 protein: CASSRGQGASSGELFF

clone size: NA
D gene: TRBD1
J gene: TRBJ2-3
V gene: TRBV14
CDR3 DNA: TGTGCCAGCAGCGGTCGGGACAGAACAGATACGCAGTATTTT
CDR3 protein: CASSGRDRTDTQYF

clone size: NA
D gene: TRBD1
J gene: TRBJ1-1
V gene: TRBV7-8
CDR3 DNA: TGTGCCAGCAGCTCCTTCTCGACAGGGGGAAGGGACACTGAAGCTTTCTTT
CDR3 protein: CASSSFSTGGRDTEAFF

clone size: NA
D gene: NA
J gene: TRBJ2-1
V gene: TRBV5-1
CDR3 DNA: TGCGCCAGCAGGGTCGGCAGCCTCGAGCAGTTCTTC
CDR3 protein: CASRVGSLEQFF

clone size: many
D gene: NA
J gene: TRBJ2-1
V gene: TRBV7-2
CDR3 DNA: TGTGCCAGCAGCTTAGGACTGCTTCGCAATGAGCAGTTCTTC
CDR3 protein: CASSLGLLRNEQFF

clone size: NA
D gene: NA
J gene: TRBJ2-1
V gene: TRBV7-2
CDR3 DNA: TGTGCCAGCAGCTTAGCGGGAGAAGTAATTAGGCAGTTCTTC
CDR3 protein: CASSLAGEVIRQFF

clone size: many
D gene: NA
J gene: TRBJ1-1
V gene: TRBV7-6
CDR3 DNA: TGTGCCAGCAGCTTAGAGGGTTCCGGGGGGCGAGACACTGAAGCTTTCTTT
CDR3 protein: CASSLEGSGGRDTEAFF

clone size: many
D gene: TRBD1
J gene: TRBJ1-2
V gene: TRBV7-2
CDR3 DNA: TGTGCCAGCAGCTTAGGCGGGACAGGAGGGGGCTACACCTTC
CDR3 protein: CASSLGGTGGGYTF

clone size: NA
D gene: TRBD1
J gene: TRBJ2-7
V gene: TRBV20-1
CDR3 DNA: TGCAGAAAGGAAGAACAGGGGCCTCCGTACGAGCAGTACTTC
CDR3 protein: CRKEEQGPPYEQYF